Each of the 14 T cell receptor beta chains below was sequenced from the same sample in a study of T cell responses to AZD1222 COVID-19 vaccine. This table comes from immunoSEQ multiplex PCR, and its TCRdb copy is limited to in-frame clones, with some not included. The sample lists some 180,000 clones, 80% to 95% occurring once. Here the sequenced sample was peripheral blood, taken 28 days after the second AZD1222 dose. Receptor source: an adult who received the AZD1222 COVID-19 vaccine.

The genes are TRBV4-1 and TRBJ1-6; the D is unclear. There are 15 residues in the CDR3. V was clipped by 2 bases and J by 0 bases, with 5 bases between them. Germline-derived CDR1 and CDR2 are MGHRA and YSYEKL. CDR3 protein: CASSQQTSYNSPLHF. CDR3 nucleotide sequence: TGCGCCAGCAGCCAACAGACCTCCTATAATTCACCCCTCCACTTT.

This chain connects TRBV6-6 to TRBJ1-2; tentatively, D is TRBD1 (6 bases). The ends were cut back, 6 bases at V and 0 bases at J, with 17 bases in the middle. CDR1 and CDR2 (germline): MNHNY, SVGAGI (reference sequence). The CDR3 length is 16 residues. Here the CDR3 reads CASRKGGAQANYGYTF. CDR3 sequence (DNA): TGTGCCAGCAGGAAAGGGGGGGCGCAGGCTAACTATGGCTACACCTTC.

The chain carries TRBV11-3 and TRBJ2-2; no definite D call. Germline V lookup: CDR1 SGHNT, CDR2 YENEEA. This CDR3 spans 14 amino acids. V dropped 6 bases and J dropped 6 bases, with 14 bases sitting between them. The CDR3 reads CASRAHSGAGELFF. The CDR3, as DNA: TGTGCCAGCAGGGCCCATTCTGGCGCCGGGGAGCTGTTTTTT.

This clone was seen once. The CDR3 sequence: CASRATGTGVYGYTF. CDR3 DNA: TGTGCCAGCAGGGCCACCGGGACAGGGGTCTATGGCTACACCTTC. V gene TRBV28 combines with J gene TRBJ1-2, with 10 bases identical to TRBD1. The trim removed 6 bases at V and 4 bases at J, leaving 8 bases unmatched. Germline CDR1 is MDHEN and CDR2 is SYDVKM. This CDR3 comprises 15 residues.

This chain connects TRBV19 to TRBJ2-7; no clear D gene. Trimming removed 3 bases at V and 4 bases at J, with 10 bases between. Germline CDR1 LNHDA, CDR2 SQIVND (reference sequence). There are 13 residues in the CDR3. The CDR3, as DNA: TGTGCCAGTAGTATTACGGGTCCGTACGAGCAGTACTTC. Its protein is CASSITGPYEQYF.

The V and J genes are TRBV27 and TRBJ1-5; TRBD1 is a possible D gene (5 bases). Trimming removed 2 bases at V and 7 bases at J, with 12 bases between. CDR1 is MNHEY, CDR2 SMNVEV, per germline (reference sequence). This CDR3 comprises 14 residues. The CDR3 sequence is CASSLSGGSQPQHF. DNA for the CDR3: TGTGCCAGCAGTTTAAGCGGGGGGTCCCAGCCCCAGCATTTT.

This clone was picked up a small number of times. The chain joins TRBV7-3 to TRBJ1-6, with D possibly matching TRBD1 (5 bases). V gave up 1 base and J gave up 6 bases, with 7 bases separating them. In germline, CDR1 is SGHTA, CDR2 FQGTGA. The CDR3 is 14 residues long. Written as DNA, the CDR3 is TGTGCCAGCAGCTTAAGGGGGGTTAATTCACCCCTCCACTTT. Amino acid sequence: CASSLRGVNSPLHF.

The chain is built from TRBV7-2 and TRBJ1-4, with TRBD1 identical over 7 bases. CDR1 and CDR2 (germline): SGHTA, FQGNSA. V shed 5 bases and J 4 bases; nucleotides not matched to a gene: 4. The CDR3 has 14 residues. CDR3 amino acids: CASSPGQINEKLFF. The CDR3 DNA reads TGTGCCAGCAGCCCGGGACAGATTAATGAAAAACTGTTTTTT.

Comments on this clone: A junction end diverges from the germline sequence, so it may reflect a read error. The V gene is TRBV6-2 or TRBV6-3, the J gene TRBJ1-2, with D maybe TRBD1 (5 bases). Germline V CDR1 and CDR2: MNHEY, SVGEGT. The CDR3 length is 15 residues. CDR3 sequence: CASSNPATGYGYTLF. Here the CDR3 DNA reads TGTGCCAGCAGTAACCCCGCCACAGGATATGGCTACACCCTGTTC.

The V and J genes are TRBV18 and TRBJ2-7; 8 bases map to TRBD2. Trimming cost V 5 bases and J 1 base; bases outside gene matches: 7. CDR3 size: 15 residues. Germline V lookup: CDR1 KGHSH, CDR2 LQKENI. The CDR3 DNA is TGTGCCAGCTCAGCCGGGACTAGAGGGTCCTACGAGCAGTACTTC. It specifies CASSAGTRGSYEQYF.

The V and J genes are TRBV3-1 (or the pseudogene TRBV3-2) and TRBJ2-5, with 11 bases matching TRBD2. V gave up 0 bases and J gave up 4 bases; unmatched junction bases: 7. Germline V gene lookup returns CDR1 LGHDT and CDR2 YNNKEL (reference sequence). CDR3 length: 17 residues. The CDR3 sequence: CASSQDTLAGAGETQYF. The CDR3, as DNA: TGTGCCAGCAGCCAAGATACACTAGCGGGAGCTGGAGAGACCCAGTACTTC.

V and J are TRBV7-9 and TRBJ1-2; D unresolved. Germline V lookup: CDR1 SEHNR, CDR2 FQNEAQ (reference sequence). There are 15 residues in the CDR3. The V end lost 1 base, the J end lost 6 bases, and 15 bases lay between the germline ends. As DNA, the CDR3 is TGTGCCAGCAGCTTAGACTTACCGGGAGGCCATGGCTACACCTTC. Encoded protein: CASSLDLPGGHGYTF.

This chain links TRBV18 with TRBJ1-1; 9 positions match TRBD1. Germline CDR1 reads KGHSH; CDR2 reads LQKENI. J was trimmed by 3 bases and V by 3 bases; bases with no gene match: 5. CDR3 size: 15 residues. The DNA for the CDR3 is TGTGCCAGCTCACCCCGAGACAGGGGGTACACTGAAGCTTTCTTT. Encoded protein: CASSPRDRGYTEAFF.

The chain has TRBV27 and TRBJ2-7, with D unclear. The ends were cut back, 5 bases at V and 3 bases at J, with 5 bases in the middle. Per the germline V gene, CDR1 is MNHEY and CDR2 is SMNVEV (reference sequence). This CDR3 region has 11 residues. This CDR3 is CASSTGYEQYF. The DNA of the CDR3 is TGTGCCAGCAGTACGGGCTACGAGCAGTACTTC.